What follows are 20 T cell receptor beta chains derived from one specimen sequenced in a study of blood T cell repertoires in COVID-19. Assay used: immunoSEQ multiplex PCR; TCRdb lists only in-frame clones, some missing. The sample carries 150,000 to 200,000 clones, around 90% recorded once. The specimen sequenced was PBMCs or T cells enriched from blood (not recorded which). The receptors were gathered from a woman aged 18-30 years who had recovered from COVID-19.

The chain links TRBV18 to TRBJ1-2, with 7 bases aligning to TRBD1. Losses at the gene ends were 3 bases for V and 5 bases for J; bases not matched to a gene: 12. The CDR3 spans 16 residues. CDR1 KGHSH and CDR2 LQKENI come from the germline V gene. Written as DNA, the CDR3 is TGTGCCAGCTCACCGGCAGGACAGGTACCCAAATATGGCTACACCTTC. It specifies CASSPAGQVPKYGYTF.

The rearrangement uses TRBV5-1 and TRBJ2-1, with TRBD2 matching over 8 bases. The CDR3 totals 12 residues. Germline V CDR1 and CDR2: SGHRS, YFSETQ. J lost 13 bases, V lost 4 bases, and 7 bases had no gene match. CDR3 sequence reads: CASSPEAGDQFF. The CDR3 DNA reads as TGCGCCAGCAGCCCAGAAGCGGGGGACCAGTTCTTC.

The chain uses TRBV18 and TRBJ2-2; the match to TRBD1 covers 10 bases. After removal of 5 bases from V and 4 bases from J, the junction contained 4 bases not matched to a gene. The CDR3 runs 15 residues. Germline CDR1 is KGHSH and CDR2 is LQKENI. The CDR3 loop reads CASSWDRGVTGELFF. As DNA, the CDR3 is TGTGCCAGCTCATGGGACAGGGGTGTCACCGGGGAGCTGTTTTTT.

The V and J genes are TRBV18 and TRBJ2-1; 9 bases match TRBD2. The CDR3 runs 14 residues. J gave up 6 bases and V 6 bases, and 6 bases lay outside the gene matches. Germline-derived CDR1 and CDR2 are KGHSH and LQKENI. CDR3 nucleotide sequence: TGTGCCAGCTCCCCCGGGCGGGGGGGCAATGAGCAGTTCTTC. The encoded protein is CASSPGRGGNEQFF.

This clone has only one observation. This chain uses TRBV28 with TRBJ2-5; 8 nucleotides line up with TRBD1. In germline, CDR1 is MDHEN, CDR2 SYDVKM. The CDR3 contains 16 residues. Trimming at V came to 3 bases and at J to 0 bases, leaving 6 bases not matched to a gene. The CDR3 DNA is TGTGCCAGCAGTTTTCTGGGGGGACAGGACCAAGAGACCCAGTACTTC. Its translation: CASSFLGGQDQETQYF.

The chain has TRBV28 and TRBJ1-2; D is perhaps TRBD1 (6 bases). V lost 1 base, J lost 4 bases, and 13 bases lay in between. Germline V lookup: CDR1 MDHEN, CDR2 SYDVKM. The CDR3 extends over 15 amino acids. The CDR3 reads CASSLLGASSYGYTF. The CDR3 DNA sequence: TGTGCCAGCAGTTTATTGGGGGCGTCGTCCTATGGCTACACCTTC.

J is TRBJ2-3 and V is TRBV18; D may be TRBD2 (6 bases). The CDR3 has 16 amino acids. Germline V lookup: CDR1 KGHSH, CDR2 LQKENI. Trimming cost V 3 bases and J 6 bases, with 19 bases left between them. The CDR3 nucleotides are TGTGCCAGCTCACCGACCGCGAGCGGGCGGGCGGATACGCAGTATTTT. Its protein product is CASSPTASGRADTQYF.

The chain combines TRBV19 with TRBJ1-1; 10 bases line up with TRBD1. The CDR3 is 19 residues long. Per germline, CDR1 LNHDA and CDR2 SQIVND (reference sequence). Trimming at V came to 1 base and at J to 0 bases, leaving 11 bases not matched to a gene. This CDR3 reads CASSIGGAGTGAMNTEAFF. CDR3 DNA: TGTGCCAGTAGTATAGGGGGCGCCGGGACAGGGGCGATGAACACTGAAGCTTTCTTT.

The DNA for the CDR3 is TGTGCCAGCAGCGAGGGACTAGCGGGAGACCCCAATGAGCAGTTCTTC. Its translation: CASSEGLAGDPNEQFF. V and J are TRBV5-8 and TRBJ2-1, with 14 bases lining up with TRBD2. This CDR3 is built from 16 residues. V shed 4 bases and J 6 bases; nucleotides not matched to a gene: 6. Germline-derived CDR1 and CDR2 are SGHTS and YDEGEE.

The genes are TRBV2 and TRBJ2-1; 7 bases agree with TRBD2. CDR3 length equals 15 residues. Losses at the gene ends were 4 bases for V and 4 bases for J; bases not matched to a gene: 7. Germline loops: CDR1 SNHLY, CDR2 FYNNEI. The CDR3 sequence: CASSVSREFYNEQFF. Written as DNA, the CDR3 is TGTGCCAGCAGTGTCTCGCGGGAGTTTTACAATGAGCAGTTCTTC.

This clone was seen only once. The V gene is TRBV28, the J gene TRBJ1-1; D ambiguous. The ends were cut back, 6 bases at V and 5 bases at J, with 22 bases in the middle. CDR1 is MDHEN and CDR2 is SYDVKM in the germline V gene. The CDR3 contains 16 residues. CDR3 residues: CASRTPAGRPGTEAFF. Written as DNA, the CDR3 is TGTGCCAGCAGAACCCCCGCAGGCCGACCGGGGACTGAAGCTTTCTTT.

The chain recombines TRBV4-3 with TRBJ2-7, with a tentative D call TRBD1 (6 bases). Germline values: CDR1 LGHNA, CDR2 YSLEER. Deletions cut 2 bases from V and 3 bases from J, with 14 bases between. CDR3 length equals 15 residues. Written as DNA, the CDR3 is TGCGCCAGCAGCCAATGGCCGGGACACCACTACGAGCAGTACTTC. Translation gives CASSQWPGHHYEQYF.

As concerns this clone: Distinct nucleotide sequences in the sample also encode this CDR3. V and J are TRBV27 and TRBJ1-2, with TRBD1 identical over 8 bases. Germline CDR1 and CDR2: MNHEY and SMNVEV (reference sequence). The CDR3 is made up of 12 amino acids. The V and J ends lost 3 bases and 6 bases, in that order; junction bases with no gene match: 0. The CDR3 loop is CASSLTGDGYTF. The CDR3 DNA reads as TGTGCCAGCAGTTTGACAGGGGATGGCTACACCTTC.

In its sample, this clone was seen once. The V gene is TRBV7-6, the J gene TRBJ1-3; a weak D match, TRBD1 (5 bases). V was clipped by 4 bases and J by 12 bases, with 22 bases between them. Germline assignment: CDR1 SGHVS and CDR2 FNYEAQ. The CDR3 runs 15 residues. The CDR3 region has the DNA TGTGCCAGCAGCTCCCGCCCCTTTGGCCAGGGAGGCATATATTTT. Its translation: CASSSRPFGQGGIYF.

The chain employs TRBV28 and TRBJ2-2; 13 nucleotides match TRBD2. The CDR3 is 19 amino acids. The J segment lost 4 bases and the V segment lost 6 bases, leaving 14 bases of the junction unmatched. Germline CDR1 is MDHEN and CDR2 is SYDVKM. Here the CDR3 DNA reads TGTGCCAGCAGCAATAAGACTAGCGGGAGGTGGGTAAGCACCGGGGAGCTGTTTTTT. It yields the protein CASSNKTSGRWVSTGELFF.

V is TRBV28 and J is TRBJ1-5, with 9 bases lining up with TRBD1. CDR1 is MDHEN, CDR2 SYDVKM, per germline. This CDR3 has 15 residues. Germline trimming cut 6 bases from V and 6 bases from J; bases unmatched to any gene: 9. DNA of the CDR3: TGTGCCAGCAGCACCGGACAGGGGAGGTTTCAGCCCCAGCATTTT. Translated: CASSTGQGRFQPQHF.

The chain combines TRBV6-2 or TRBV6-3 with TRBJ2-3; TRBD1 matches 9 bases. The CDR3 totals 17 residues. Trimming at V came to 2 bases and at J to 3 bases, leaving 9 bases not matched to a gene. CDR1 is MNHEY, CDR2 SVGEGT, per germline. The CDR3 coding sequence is TGTGCCAGCAGTTACGGATCGCCCGGACAGGGGACAGATACGCAGTATTTT. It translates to CASSYGSPGQGTDTQYF.

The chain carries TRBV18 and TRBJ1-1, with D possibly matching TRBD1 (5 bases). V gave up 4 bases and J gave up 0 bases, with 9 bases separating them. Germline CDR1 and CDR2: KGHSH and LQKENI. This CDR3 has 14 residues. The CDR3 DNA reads TGTGCCAGCTCACAGGACAACATGAACACTGAAGCTTTCTTT. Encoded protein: CASSQDNMNTEAFF.

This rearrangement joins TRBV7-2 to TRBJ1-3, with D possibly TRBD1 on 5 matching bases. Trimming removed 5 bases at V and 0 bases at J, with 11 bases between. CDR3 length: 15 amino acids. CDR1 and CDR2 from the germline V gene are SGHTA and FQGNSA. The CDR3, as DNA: TGTGCCAGCAGCCAGGGCAGGAGCTCTGGAAACACCATATATTTT. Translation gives CASSQGRSSGNTIYF.

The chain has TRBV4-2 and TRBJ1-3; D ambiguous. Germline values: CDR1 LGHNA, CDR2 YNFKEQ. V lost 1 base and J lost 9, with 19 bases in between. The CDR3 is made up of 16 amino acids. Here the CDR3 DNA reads TGTGCCAGCAGCCAAGGCGGCAGTCCGGGTGTAGGCACCATATATTTT. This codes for CASSQGGSPGVGTIYF.